The rows below give T cell receptor beta chains drawn from one sample of a study of cytomegalovirus exposure and HLA in healthy donors. Profiling relied on immunoSEQ multiplex PCR, and the TCRdb table lists in-frame clones only, not all of them. The sample lists 150,000 to 200,000 clones, around 80% seen once, with more than 4% in the top ten. What was sequenced was PBMCs. Receptors were obtained from a male donor in good health and CMV-seronegative. Both conserved end residues are part of each CDR3. Fields, in order: clone size, V gene, D gene, J gene, CDR3 protein, CDR3 DNA. D genes are given only for firm matches. Not all rows give a size; the values are once, few, many and, for expanded clones, a class.

>few|TRBV12-5|TRBD1|TRBJ2-7
CASNRGTDYEQYF
TGTGCTAGTAACAGGGGGACGGACTACGAGCAGTACTTC
>NA|TRBV28|NA|TRBJ2-2
CASSLARRTGELFF
TGTGCCAGCAGTTTAGCTCGGAGGACCGGGGAGCTGTTTTTT
>NA|TRBV7-8|NA|TRBJ2-7
CASSPGGARDYEQYF
TGTGCCAGCAGCCCCGGAGGAGCCCGCGACTACGAGCAGTACTTC
>NA|TRBV4-1|NA|TRBJ2-1
CASSLQPGTYNEQFF
TGCGCCAGCAGCCTTCAGCCCGGGACTTACAATGAGCAGTTCTTC
>NA|TRBV27|NA|TRBJ2-7
CASQSGQSYEQYF
TGTGCCAGTCAGTCTGGACAGTCTTACGAGCAGTACTTC
>NA|TRBV4-1|TRBD1|TRBJ1-3
CASSRGQGGNTIYF
TGCGCCAGCAGCCGAGGACAGGGAGGAAACACCATATATTTT
>NA|TRBV11-2|NA|TRBJ2-7
CASSSTGESYEQYF
TGTGCCAGCAGCTCGACAGGAGAGTCCTACGAGCAGTACTTC
>NA|TRBV19|NA|TRBJ2-7
CASSSGFEQYF
TGTGCCAGTAGCTCAGGGTTCGAGCAGTACTTC
>few|TRBV28|NA|TRBJ2-2
CASSLTANTGELFF
TGTGCCAGCAGTTTAACTGCGAACACCGGGGAGCTGTTTTTT
>NA|TRBV4-2|TRBD2|TRBJ2-1
CASSQGPRGGPNEQFF
TGTGCCAGCAGCCAAGGACCGCGGGGGGGCCCGAATGAGCAGTTCTTC
>once|TRBV30|TRBD2|TRBJ2-7
CAWSRGGYEQYF
TGTGCCTGGAGTCGGGGGGGCTACGAGCAGTACTTC
>NA|TRBV7-9|NA|TRBJ2-2
CASSLLDTGELFF
TGTGCCAGCAGCTTACTAGACACCGGGGAGCTGTTTTTT
>few|TRBV6-1|TRBD2|TRBJ2-5
CASTGGDTQETQYF
TGTGCCAGCACCGGGGGGGACACCCAAGAGACCCAGTACTTC
>few|TRBV7-2|NA|TRBJ2-7
CASSLDVRAGDHEQYF
TGTGCCAGCAGCTTAGATGTCAGGGCAGGGGACCACGAGCAGTACTTC
>NA|TRBV6-5|TRBD1|TRBJ1-2
CASRWTGDDGYTF
TGTGCCAGCAGATGGACAGGGGACGATGGCTACACCTTC
>few|TRBV6-6|NA|TRBJ1-4
CASSYGGTSNEKLFF
TGTGCCAGCAGTTACGGCGGGACTTCTAATGAAAAACTGTTTTTT
>NA|TRBV2|TRBD1|TRBJ2-2
CASSDPGTGTTGELFF
TGTGCCAGCAGTGACCCCGGGACAGGGACCACCGGGGAGCTGTTTTTT
>NA|TRBV7-9|NA|TRBJ2-7
CASSTFRGSYEQYF
TGTGCCAGCAGCACGTTCAGGGGCTCCTACGAGCAGTACTTC
>NA|TRBV5-1|TRBD1|TRBJ2-3
CASRWTGRSTDTQYF
TGCGCCAGCAGATGGACAGGGAGGAGCACAGATACGCAGTATTTT
>NA|TRBV4-2|NA|TRBJ2-3
CASSHVQGGPDTQYF
TGTGCCAGCAGCCACGTGCAGGGCGGTCCAGATACGCAGTATTTT
>NA|TRBV6-6|TRBD1|TRBJ1-5
CASSEPTGGHQPQHF
TGTGCCAGCAGTGAGCCGACAGGGGGCCATCAGCCCCAGCATTTT
>NA|TRBV7-9|NA|TRBJ2-1
CASSPRVGGYNEQFF
TGTGCCAGCAGCCCCAGGGTAGGGGGCTACAATGAGCAGTTCTTC
>once|TRBV5-5|NA|TRBJ1-5
CASSLQGRGQPQHF
TGTGCCAGCAGCTTACAGGGAAGAGGTCAGCCCCAGCATTTT
>NA|TRBV14|TRBD1|TRBJ1-1
CASSPQGASEAFF
TGTGCCAGCAGCCCTCAGGGGGCTTCTGAAGCTTTCTTT
>NA|TRBV27|NA|TRBJ1-2
CASRDTANYGYTF
TGTGCCAGCAGGGACACAGCTAACTATGGCTACACCTTC
>NA|TRBV9|TRBD2|TRBJ2-5
CASSVEARGGRETQYF
TGTGCCAGCAGCGTAGAGGCGCGGGGGGGCCGGGAGACCCAGTACTTC
>NA|TRBV10-3|NA|TRBJ1-2
CAISIYPQGGDEGYTF
TGTGCCATCAGTATATACCCCCAAGGGGGAGATGAAGGCTACACCTTC
>NA|TRBV6-5|TRBD1|TRBJ1-1
CASSRSTGFAEAFF
TGTGCCAGCAGTCGATCGACAGGGTTCGCTGAAGCTTTCTTT
>NA|TRBV5-1|NA|TRBJ2-2
CASSFNPGNTGELFF
TGCGCCAGCAGCTTTAATCCGGGGAACACCGGGGAGCTGTTTTTT
>NA|TRBV7-9|TRBD2|TRBJ2-2
CASSDRNSGGRTGELFF
TGTGCCAGCAGCGACAGGAATAGCGGGGGGCGTACCGGGGAGCTGTTTTTT
>few|TRBV6-5|NA|TRBJ1-5
CASSPRRYNQPQHF
TGTGCCAGCAGCCCCCGGCGGTACAATCAGCCCCAGCATTTT
>NA|TRBV7-9|TRBD1|TRBJ1-5
CASSLGQGRNQPQHF
TGTGCCAGCAGCTTAGGACAGGGGCGCAATCAGCCCCAGCATTTT
>NA|TRBV5-6|TRBD1|TRBJ1-2
CASSLEGAHQGYTF
TGTGCCAGCAGCTTGGAGGGGGCTCATCAAGGCTACACCTTC